This T cell receptor (beta chain) was recovered during a study of shared clonotypes between healthy human individuals. Study-level findings and limits: Clonotypes which were not shared had lower generation probabilities than clonotypes that all four donors shared.

The junction had 16 bases not matched to a gene; V was cut back by 6 bases and J by 9 bases. CDR3 length equals 16 residues. Germline CDR1 is MDHEN and CDR2 is SYDVKM. Only in-frame clones appear in the TCRdb table, and some are missing; sequencing was by immunoSEQ multiplex PCR. The data show about 2.4 million clones, more than 85% seen once. As regards this clone: The antigen is unknown.

The specimen was naive CD4+ T cells from PBMCs. Subset here: CD45RA+ positively selected. This chain links TRBV28 with TRBJ2-1; the match to TRBD2 covers 8 bases. The sequence came from a young man in good health. Some clones in this sample may be carry-over from other donors' samples. CDR3: CASRPGGTSSLGEQFF. The CDR3 bases are TGTGCCAGCAGGCCCGGGGGGACTAGTTCTCTTGGTGAGCAGTTCTTC.